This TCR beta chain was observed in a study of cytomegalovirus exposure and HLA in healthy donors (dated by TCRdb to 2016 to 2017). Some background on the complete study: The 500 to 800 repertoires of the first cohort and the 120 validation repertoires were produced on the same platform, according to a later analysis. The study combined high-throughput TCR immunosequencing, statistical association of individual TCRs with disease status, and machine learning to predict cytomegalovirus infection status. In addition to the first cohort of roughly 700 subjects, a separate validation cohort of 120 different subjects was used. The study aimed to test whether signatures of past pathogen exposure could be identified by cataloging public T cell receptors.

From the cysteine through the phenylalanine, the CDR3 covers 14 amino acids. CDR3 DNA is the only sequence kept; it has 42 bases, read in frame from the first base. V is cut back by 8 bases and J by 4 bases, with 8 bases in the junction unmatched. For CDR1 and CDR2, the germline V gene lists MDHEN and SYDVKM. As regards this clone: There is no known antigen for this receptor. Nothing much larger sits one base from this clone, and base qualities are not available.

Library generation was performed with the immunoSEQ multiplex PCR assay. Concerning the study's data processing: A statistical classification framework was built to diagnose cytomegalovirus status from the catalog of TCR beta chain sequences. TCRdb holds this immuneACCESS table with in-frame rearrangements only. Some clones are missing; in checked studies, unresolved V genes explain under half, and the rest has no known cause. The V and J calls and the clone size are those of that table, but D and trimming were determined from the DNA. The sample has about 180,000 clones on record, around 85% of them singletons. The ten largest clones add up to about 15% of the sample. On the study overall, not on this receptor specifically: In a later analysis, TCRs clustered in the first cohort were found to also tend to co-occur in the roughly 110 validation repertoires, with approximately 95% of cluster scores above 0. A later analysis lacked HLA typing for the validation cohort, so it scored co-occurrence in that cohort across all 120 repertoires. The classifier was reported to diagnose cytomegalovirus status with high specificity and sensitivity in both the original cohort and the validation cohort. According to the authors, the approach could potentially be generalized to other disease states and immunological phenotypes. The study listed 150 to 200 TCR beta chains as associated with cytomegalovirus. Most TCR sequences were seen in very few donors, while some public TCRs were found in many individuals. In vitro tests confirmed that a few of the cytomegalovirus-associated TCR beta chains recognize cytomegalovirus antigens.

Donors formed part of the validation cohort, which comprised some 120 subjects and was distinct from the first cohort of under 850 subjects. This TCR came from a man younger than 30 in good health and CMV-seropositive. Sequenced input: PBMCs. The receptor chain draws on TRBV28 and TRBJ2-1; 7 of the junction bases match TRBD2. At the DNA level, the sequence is TGTGCCAGCCCTCCTAGCGGCCCTTACAATGAGCAGTTCTTC. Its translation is CASPPSGPYNEQFF.